This T cell receptor (beta chain) is drawn from a study of blood T cell repertoires in COVID-19. At the level of the study: Sample material is recorded as cDNA or gDNA derived from T cells, B-cell-depleted T cells, or PBMCs.

The trim removed 4 bases at V and 5 bases at J, leaving 2 bases unmatched. Germline values: CDR1 MNHEY, CDR2 SMNVEV (reference sequence). The CDR3 totals 14 residues. The protocol was immunoSEQ multiplex PCR, while the TCRdb copy is restricted to in-frame clones and leaves out a portion. The sample has about 200,000 clones, around 84% seen once. The TCR originated in a human donor in a cohort sampled during active COVID-19. This chain uses TRBV27 with TRBJ2-5, with TRBD2 matching 12 bases. Sample: peripheral blood. The CDR3 DNA sequence: TGTGCCAGCAGTTCTAGCGGGGGGGCCGAGACCCAGTACTTC. Translation gives CASSSSGGAETQYF.